These T cell receptor beta chains were read from a single sample in a study of blood T cells in healthy people across ages. TCRdb fed the 5' RACE reads into MiXCR, producing one record per CDR3 protein. The data contain about 1.8 million distinct CDR3 sequences, 49% of them singletons. The material sequenced was blood. The receptor source for this set is a woman aged 40 to 55 in good health. Each CDR3 is given without its conserved first and last residue. The D gene is left open where the match is weak.

>TRBD1|TRBV2|14|TRBJ2-5
ASSEVPPQGEETQY
>NA|TRBV11-2|10|TRBJ2-4
ASSYDPGRLY
>NA|TRBV6-6|9|TRBJ2-7
ATNQGYEQY
>NA|TRBV2|11|TRBJ2-1
ASKVVSRNEQF
>NA|TRBV6-5|14|TRBJ2-4
ASSLDGGVAKSIQY
>NA|TRBV20-1|11|TRBJ2-3
SATVMGTDTQY
>NA|TRBV27|11|TRBJ1-5
ASMGGVGQPQH
>NA|TRBV6-1|11|TRBJ2-3
ASSQMVTDTQY
>NA|TRBV12-3/TRBV12-4|13|TRBJ2-3
ASRPQGFGTDTQY
>NA|TRBV7-2|14|TRBJ2-1
ASSSYNGEGRNEQF
>NA|TRBV27|11|TRBJ2-1
ASSLWSANEQF
>NA|TRBV15|13|TRBJ1-2
ATSRVGDISGGYT
>NA|TRBV5-5|12|TRBJ1-5
ASRRDNSNQPQH
>NA|TRBV9|11|TRBJ2-1
ASSVGRVEEQF
>TRBD2|TRBV10-3|14|TRBJ2-5
AISVASGGARETQY
>TRBD2|TRBV28|14|TRBJ2-5
ASSFWASGGQETQY
>NA|TRBV19|10|TRBJ1-2
ASAGDLPGYT
>NA|TRBV7-2|14|TRBJ2-3
ASSLATGSSTDTQY